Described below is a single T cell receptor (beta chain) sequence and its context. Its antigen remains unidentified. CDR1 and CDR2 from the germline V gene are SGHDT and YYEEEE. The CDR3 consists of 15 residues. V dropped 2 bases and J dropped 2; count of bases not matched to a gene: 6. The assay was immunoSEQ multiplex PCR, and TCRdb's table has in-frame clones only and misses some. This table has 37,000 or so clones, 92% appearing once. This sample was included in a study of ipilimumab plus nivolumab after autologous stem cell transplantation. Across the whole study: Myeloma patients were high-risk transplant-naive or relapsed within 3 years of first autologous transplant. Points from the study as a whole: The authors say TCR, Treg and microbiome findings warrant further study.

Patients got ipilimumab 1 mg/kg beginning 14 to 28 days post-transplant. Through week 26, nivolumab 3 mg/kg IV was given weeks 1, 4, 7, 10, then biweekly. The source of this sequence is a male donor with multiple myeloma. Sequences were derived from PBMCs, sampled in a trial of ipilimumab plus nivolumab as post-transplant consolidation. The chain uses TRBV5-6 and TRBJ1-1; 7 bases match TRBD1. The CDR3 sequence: CASSFRGIENTEAFF. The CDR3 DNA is TGTGCCAGCAGCTTCAGGGGGATCGAAAACACTGAAGCTTTCTTT. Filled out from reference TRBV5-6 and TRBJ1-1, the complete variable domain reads DAGVTQSPTHLIKTRGQQVTLRCSPKSGHDTVSWYQQALGQGPQFIFQYYEEEERQRGNFPDRFSGHQFPNYSSELNVNALLLGDSALYLCASSFRGIENTEAFFGQGTRLTVV.